This is a list of T cell receptor beta chains from one sample in a study of blood T cell repertoires in COVID-19. The data were produced by immunoSEQ multiplex PCR, yet TCRdb's version contains in-frame clones alone and is incomplete. The table shows about 70,000 clones, with approximately 81% occurring only once. Sequencing was carried out using peripheral blood. These receptors came from a woman of 80 years or more with active or convalescent COVID-19. Both conserved end residues are part of each CDR3. D genes are given only for firm matches. Not all rows give a size; the values are once, few, many and, for expanded clones, a class.

clone size,V gene,D gene,J gene,CDR3 DNA,CDR3 protein
.,TRBV5-1,TRBD1,TRBJ2-1,TGCGCCAGCAGCGGCCTGCAGGGGGTTTCAAATGAGCAGTTCTTC,CASSGLQGVSNEQFF
.,TRBV19,.,TRBJ1-1,TGTGCCAGTAGTTTCTTGGGCCCGAACACTGAAGCTTTCTTT,CASSFLGPNTEAFF
.,TRBV6-5,.,TRBJ2-1,TGTGCCAGCAGGCCCGATCGGTACAATGAGCAGTTCTTC,CASRPDRYNEQFF
.,TRBV18,.,TRBJ1-6,TGTGCCAGCTCACCTTTTACAGGGTATAATTCACCCCTCCACTTT,CASSPFTGYNSPLHF
.,TRBV4-3,.,TRBJ1-2,TGCGCCAGCAGCCAAGAAAGGGGTGTACAGGGTGCTAACTATGGCTACACCTTC,CASSQERGVQGANYGYTF
once,TRBV3-1/TRBV3-2,.,TRBJ1-5,TGTGCCAGCAGTCGTGGAGACAATCAGCCCCAGCATTTT,CASSRGDNQPQHF
few,TRBV2,TRBD1,TRBJ1-3,TGTGCCAGCAAGGACAGGGGTGGAAACACCATATATTTT,CASKDRGGNTIYF
.,TRBV30,TRBD1,TRBJ2-7,TGTGCCTGGAGTCGGACAGGGGGCTACGAGCAGTACTTC,CAWSRTGGYEQYF
.,TRBV4-3,TRBD2,TRBJ2-3,TGCGCCAGCAGCCTACAACTAGCGGGGGGGGGCACAGATACGCAGTATTTT,CASSLQLAGGGTDTQYF
.,TRBV6-5,.,TRBJ2-7,TGTGCCAGCAGCCCGGGGACTTTCATTATAGGGCAGTACTTC,CASSPGTFIIGQYF
.,TRBV7-8,.,TRBJ2-7,TGTGCCAGCAGCTCCAGACCCCTGGGTAGCTCCAGCGAGCAGTACTTC,CASSSRPLGSSSEQYF
few,TRBV4-3,TRBD2,TRBJ2-3,TGCGCCAGCAGCCAGCGGGAGGGGACAGATACGCAGTATTTT,CASSQREGTDTQYF
many,TRBV4-2,.,TRBJ2-2,TGTGCCAGCAGCCCCCTCCTCGGGGTCGCCGGGGAGCTGTTTTTT,CASSPLLGVAGELFF
.,TRBV6-6,TRBD1,TRBJ2-7,TGTGCCAGCAGTTACGGACAGGGCAGAAACTACGAGCAGTACTTC,CASSYGQGRNYEQYF
.,TRBV29-1,TRBD2,TRBJ2-3,TGCAGCGCCCTACTCGGGGCGGGGGCAGATACGCAGTATTTT,CSALLGAGADTQYF
.,TRBV11-3,.,TRBJ2-3,TGTGCCAGCAGCTCAAGCGGAGGGGACGATACGCAGTATTTT,CASSSSGGDDTQYF
.,TRBV2,.,TRBJ2-2,TGTGCCAGCAGGGGACACTACACCGGGGAGCTGTTTTTT,CASRGHYTGELFF
.,TRBV14,.,TRBJ2-7,TGTGCCAGCAGCCAATGGAGGGATGAGCAGTACTTC,CASSQWRDEQYF
.,TRBV29-1,TRBD1,TRBJ1-2,TGCAGCGTTGAGGAGGGGGCCGTTGGCTACACCTTC,CSVEEGAVGYTF
.,TRBV28,.,TRBJ2-7,TGTGCCAGCAGCAGGGGTTCGGCACCCTACGAGCAGTACTTC,CASSRGSAPYEQYF
.,TRBV19,.,TRBJ1-2,TGTGCCAGTACCAGGGTGTTAGAATGGAACTATGGCTACACCTTC,CASTRVLEWNYGYTF
.,TRBV4-1,.,TRBJ1-5,TGCGCCAGCAGCCAAGTCGGACCAGGGGTATGGGTCCAGCCCCAGCATTTT,CASSQVGPGVWVQPQHF
.,TRBV18,TRBD2,TRBJ2-1,TGTGCCAGCTCACCACCGGGAGGGAACTACAATGAGCAGTTCTTC,CASSPPGGNYNEQFF
.,TRBV20-1,.,TRBJ2-1,TGCAGTGCTAGTGGGTTACTATACAATGAGCAGTTCTTC,CSASGLLYNEQFF
.,TRBV7-2,.,TRBJ1-3,TGTGCCAGCAGCCTCCCGGGACACACCAAAAGCTCTGGAAACACCATATATTTT,CASSLPGHTKSSGNTIYF
few,TRBV9,TRBD2,TRBJ2-1,TGTGCCAGCAGCACTCGCCCAGCGGGAGGGCTGGACGGTGAGCAGTTCTTC,CASSTRPAGGLDGEQFF
.,TRBV5-1,.,TRBJ2-3,TGCGCCAGCAGCTTTGGAGGCGTCCCAGATACGCAGTATTTT,CASSFGGVPDTQYF
.,TRBV18,.,TRBJ1-5,TGTGCCAGCTCCCCTCAAAAGGGGCCCGATCAGCCCCAGCATTTT,CASSPQKGPDQPQHF
few,TRBV6-2/TRBV6-3,.,TRBJ1-1,TGTGCCAGCAGTTACAAGCTGAACACTGAAGCTTTCTTT,CASSYKLNTEAFF
.,TRBV6-2/TRBV6-3,.,TRBJ2-5,TGTGCCAGCAGCCGCGGTAGGGCACTAGCAAGTCGGGGTCAAGAGACCCAGTACTTC,CASSRGRALASRGQETQYF
.,TRBV6-1,.,TRBJ2-3,TGTGCCAGTTGGTCTAGCGGCACAGATACGCAGTATTTT,CASWSSGTDTQYF
.,TRBV11-2,.,TRBJ2-2,TGTGCCAGCATCATTCCCGGAGGGACCGGGGAGCTGTTTTTT,CASIIPGGTGELFF
few,TRBV7-9,.,TRBJ2-1,TGTGCCAGCAGCTTAGTAGGGAGTTGGCCGTTCTTC,CASSLVGSWPFF